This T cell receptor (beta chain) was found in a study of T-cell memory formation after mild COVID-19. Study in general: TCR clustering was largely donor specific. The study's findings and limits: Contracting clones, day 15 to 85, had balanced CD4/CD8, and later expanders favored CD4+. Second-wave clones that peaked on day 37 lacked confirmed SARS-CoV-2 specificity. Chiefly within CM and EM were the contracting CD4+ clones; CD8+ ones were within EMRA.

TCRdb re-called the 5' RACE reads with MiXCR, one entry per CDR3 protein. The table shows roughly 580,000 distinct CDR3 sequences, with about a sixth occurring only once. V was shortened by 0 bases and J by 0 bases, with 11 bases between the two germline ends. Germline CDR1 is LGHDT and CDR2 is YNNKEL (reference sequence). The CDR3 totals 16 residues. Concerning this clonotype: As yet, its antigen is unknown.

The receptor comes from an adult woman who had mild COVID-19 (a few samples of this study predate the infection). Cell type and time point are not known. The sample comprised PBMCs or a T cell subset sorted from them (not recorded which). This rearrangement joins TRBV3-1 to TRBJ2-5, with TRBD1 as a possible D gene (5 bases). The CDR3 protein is CASSQDLGPYQETQYF. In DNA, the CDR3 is TGTGCCAGCAGCCAAGATCTGGGGCCTTACCAAGAGACCCAGTACTTC.